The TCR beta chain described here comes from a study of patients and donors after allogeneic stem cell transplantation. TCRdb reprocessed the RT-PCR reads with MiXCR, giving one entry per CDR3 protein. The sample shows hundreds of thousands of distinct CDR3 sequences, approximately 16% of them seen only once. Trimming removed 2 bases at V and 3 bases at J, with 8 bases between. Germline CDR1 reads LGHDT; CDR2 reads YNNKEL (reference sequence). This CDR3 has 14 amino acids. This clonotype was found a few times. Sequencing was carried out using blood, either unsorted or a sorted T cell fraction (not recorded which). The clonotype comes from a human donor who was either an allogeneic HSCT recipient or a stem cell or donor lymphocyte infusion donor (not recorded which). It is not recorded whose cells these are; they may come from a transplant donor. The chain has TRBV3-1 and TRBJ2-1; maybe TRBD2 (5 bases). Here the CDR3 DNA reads TGTGCCAGCAGCCAACACCGGGACTACAATGAGCAGTTCTTC. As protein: CASSQHRDYNEQFF.